This T cell receptor (beta chain) emerged from a study of Graves' ophthalmopathy and Graves' hyperthyroidism. As the template, RNA transcripts were used to amplify TCR beta CDR3 regions. Investigators did first-round RT-PCR with HTBI primers, then second-round multiplex PCR. One entry per CDR3 protein, called by TCRdb with MiXCR from the multiplex PCR reads. The data hold 500,000 to 800,000 distinct CDR3 sequences, with 35% to 50% observed a single time. This clonotype has ten or more counts. Trimming took 5 bases from V and 5 from J; bases not matched to a gene: 4. The germline V gene has CDR1 SGHVS and CDR2 FNYEAQ. The CDR3 consists of 13 residues.

This chain joins TRBV7-6 and TRBJ2-5; TRBD2 aligns across 8 bases. The sample was peripheral blood. The sequence derives from an adult man with Graves' ophthalmopathy. The CDR3 loop is CASSPGGVETQYF. In DNA, the CDR3 is TGTGCCAGCAGCCCCGGGGGGGTGGAGACCCAGTACTTC.